The 4 T cell receptor beta chains listed next were all sequenced from one sample in a study of blood T cell repertoires in COVID-19. Assay: immunoSEQ multiplex PCR; the TCRdb copy retains only in-frame clones and omits some. The data show some 80,000 clones, with 81% seen just once and about 45% held by the top ten. Source material: peripheral blood. Receptor source: a man aged 80 or over with acute or convalescent COVID-19.

This chain connects TRBV4-2 to TRBJ2-3; 9 bases map to TRBD2. This CDR3 has 17 amino acids. The V gene's germline CDR1 is LGHNA and CDR2 YNFKEQ. Trimming took 4 bases from V and 5 from J; bases not matched to a gene: 13. CDR3 sequence reads: CASSRRGGGREGDTQYF. The CDR3 region has the DNA TGTGCCAGCAGCCGGAGAGGCGGCGGGAGGGAAGGAGATACGCAGTATTTT.

The chain carries TRBV5-1 and TRBJ1-1; no clear D gene. This CDR3 region has 15 residues. V lost 0 bases and J 3 bases, leaving 12 bases between the germline ends. The germline gives CDR1 SGHRS, CDR2 YFSETQ. This chain's CDR3 is CASSLAGQTHTEAFF. For the CDR3, the DNA is TGCGCCAGCAGCTTGGCTGGGCAGACCCACACTGAAGCTTTCTTT.

The chain uses TRBV27 and TRBJ2-1; D perhaps matches TRBD2 (5 bases). CDR3 length: 12 amino acids. CDR1 and CDR2 (germline): MNHEY, SMNVEV (reference sequence). V was cut by 3 bases and J by 14 bases, with 14 bases left in between. The CDR3 protein is CASSFGVGREFF. In DNA form, the CDR3 reads TGTGCCAGCAGTTTCGGGGTTGGACGGGAGTTCTTC.

This clone was seen a single time. The chain has TRBV28 and TRBJ2-7; 8 bases line up with TRBD2. V dropped 11 bases and J dropped 5; count of bases not matched to a gene: 17. Germline V gene data show CDR1 as MDHEN and CDR2 as SYDVKM. This CDR3 has 15 amino acids. The chain's CDR3 is CAVRGGRPNKDEQYF. The CDR3 DNA reads as TGTGCCGTCCGAGGCGGGAGGCCCAACAAGGACGAGCAGTACTTC. Supplemented by reference TRBV28 and TRBJ2-7, the full variable domain reads DVKVTQSSRYLVKRTGEKVFLECVQDMDHENMFWYRQDPGLGLRLIYFSYDVKMKEKGDIPEGYSVSREKKERFSLILESASTNQTSMYLCAVRGGRPNKDEQYFGPGTRLTVT.